This TCR beta chain was recorded in a study of blood T cell repertoires in COVID-19. Study in general: Whether acute or convalescent, the COVID-19 samples came from the United States, Italy and Spain. The analysed material was cDNA or gDNA that came from T cells, B-cell-depleted T cells, or PBMCs.

As handled by the study authors: Estimates of nucleated cell counts were drawn from the amplification of reference gene primers. Assay used: immunoSEQ multiplex PCR; TCRdb lists only in-frame clones, some missing. D and trimming come from the DNA, and the V and J calls and clone size come from that table. This sample has about 92,000 clones, with 90% to 95% found just once. Per the germline V gene, CDR1 is SGHDT and CDR2 is YYEEEE. Between the trimmed V and J ends, which lost 0 bases and 0 bases, there was a span of 9 bases. This CDR3 is 16 amino acids long. This chain uses TRBV5-6 with TRBJ2-2, with D maybe TRBD2 (5 bases). This clonotype originated in a human donor with active COVID-19. The donor label of this sample is uncertain. Sequencing input: peripheral blood. In DNA, the CDR3 is TGTGCCAGCAGCTTGGAGGTCGGGGCGAACACCGGGGAGCTGTTTTTT. It specifies CASSLEVGANTGELFF.